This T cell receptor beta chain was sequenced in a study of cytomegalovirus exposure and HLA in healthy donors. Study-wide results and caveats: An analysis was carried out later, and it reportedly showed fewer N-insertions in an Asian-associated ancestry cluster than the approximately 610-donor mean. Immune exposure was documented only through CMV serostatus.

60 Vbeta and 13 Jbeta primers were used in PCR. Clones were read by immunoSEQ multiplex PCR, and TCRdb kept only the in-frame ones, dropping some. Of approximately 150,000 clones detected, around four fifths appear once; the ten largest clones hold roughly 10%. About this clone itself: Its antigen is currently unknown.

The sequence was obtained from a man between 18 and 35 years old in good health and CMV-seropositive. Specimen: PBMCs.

The CDR3 loop is CASSPGPGSYEQYF. The DNA for the CDR3 is TGTGCCAGCAGCCCCGGGCCGGGGTCCTACGAGCAGTACTTC. The rearrangement uses TRBV5-6 and TRBJ2-7; a weak D match, TRBD2 (5 bases). This CDR3 has 14 amino acids. V was cut by 4 bases and J by 1 base, with 12 bases left in between. Germline CDR1 and CDR2: SGHDT and YYEEEE.